The present T cell receptor beta chain was sequenced within a study of shared T cell receptors in the human thymus. Only a few counts were recorded for this clone. Sequencing used immunoSEQ multiplex PCR; TCRdb keeps in-frame clones, though not all of them. The sample shows over 650,000 clones, roughly 86% of them seen only once. The V gene lost 4 bases and the J gene lost 2 bases, with 7 bases spanning the gap. Germline CDR1 and CDR2: SGHRS and YFSETQ. This CDR3 region has 12 residues. These data also featured in a second study, about human thymus T cells. This second report adds: Finnish infants who were healthy and having corrective surgery for congenital heart defects made up the donors. The study used thymus tissue resected during corrective heart surgery. As related research reported, thymic repertoires overlapped highly among unrelated individuals.

The receptor was derived from a boy in the first two years of life with a congenital heart defect. Material for sequencing was thymocytes. The chain joins TRBV5-1 to TRBJ2-7, with a weak D call TRBD2 (6 bases). CDR3 DNA: TGCGCCAGCAGCCCGGGGGCCTACGAGCAGTACTTC. It is translated as CASSPGAYEQYF.